This T cell receptor (beta chain) was captured by sequencing in a study of cytomegalovirus exposure and HLA in healthy donors (dated by TCRdb to about 2017). For the study in its entirety: An earlier analysis of 587 of the donors reported 250 to 350 Gb of sequence data and around 110 million unique TCR beta sequences obtained from about 179 million T cells. In a later analysis, previously published TCR beta repertoires from fewer than 750 donors were re-analyzed and high-resolution HLA genotyping was added so that TCR occurrence patterns could be studied. In addition to the first cohort of roughly 670 subjects, a separate validation cohort of 130 or so different subjects was used. The number of donors typed differed by locus, with about 629-630 for A, B, C, DRB1 and DQB1, roughly 520 for DQA1, 600 to 610 for DPA1, and over 400 for DPB1. The study was designed to test whether signatures of past pathogen exposure could be identified by cataloging public T cell receptors. Rather than drawing on any new phenotypic data, the later analysis identified candidate immune exposures from TCR beta sequences and the way those sequences occurred across donors. Class I and class II HLA loci were covered by the typing at four-digit resolution. In an earlier analysis of roughly 600 of the donors, high-throughput TCR beta sequencing was used to judge whether each TCR beta V gene segment behaved as functional or pseudogenic. In a later genetic analysis, genome-wide SNP genotypes for about 65% of the roughly 670 donors were used, and that subset was treated as a discovery cohort. Among the 398 genotyped donors, approximately 82% belonged to the genetic ancestry cluster associated with self-reported Caucasian donors. Among some 400 genotyped donors of the cohort, an average of roughly 230,000 unique TCR beta nucleotide sequences was sequenced per donor, of which about 18% were non-productive. Alongside the repertoire data, information on donor age, sex, ethnicity and CMV serostatus was compiled. The study used immunosequencing to profile the T cell repertoires of several hundred subjects and linked those repertoires to cytomegalovirus serostatus. High-throughput TCR immunosequencing, statistical association of individual TCRs with disease status, and machine learning were combined to predict cytomegalovirus infection status. Because of strong linkage in the cohort, roughly five DR-DQ haplotypes were treated as single units for association and clustering. An early release that covered fewer than 800 HLA-typed donors contained around 300 gigabases of sequencing data and 65 million to 100 million unique TCR sequences. Every discovery cohort repertoire had been produced on one sequencing platform. Overall study outcomes, separate from this receptor: The sequencing pipeline was judged likely to have produced a cluster of highly shared sequence variants as a technical artifact. Some 15 rarely observed V segments, including chromosome 9 orphons, were excluded from the earlier analysis of approximately 500 of the donors because counts were too low. Linkage disequilibrium might explain the correlated functional status among segregating V segments, but an unknown experimental factor could not be excluded. This cohort had only TCR beta chains sequenced, and the lack of alpha or paired-chain data limited which features could be detected. A further reported finding was that TCR beta sequences accurately predicted the HLA-A and HLA-B alleles for most subjects in the first cohort. Cytomegalovirus status was reported to be diagnosed by the classifier with high specificity and sensitivity in both the original and validation cohorts. Most TCR sequences were observed very rarely across donors, whereas some public TCRs were present in many individuals. In a later analysis, most CMV-associated TCR beta chains were found to appear HLA-restricted, with HLA associations seemingly driven largely by CMV exposure. Sequencing depth was assumed to be roughly uniform across donors in the presence/absence analyses, though that assumption may not hold. In a later analysis, HLA-associated TCR beta chains showed more clonal expansion and lower generation probabilities than non-associated chains that were equally common. In a later genetic analysis, a missense DCLRE1C variant was associated with V-gene and J-gene trimming of TCR beta chains, and the association was replicated in an independent cohort. According to a later analysis, parvovirus B19, influenza, CMV and Epstein-Barr virus appeared linked to several top co-occurrence clusters. According to the authors, the approach could potentially be generalized to other disease states and immunological phenotypes. The study listed 150 to 200 TCR beta chains as associated with cytomegalovirus. A few of the identified cytomegalovirus-associated TCR beta chains were confirmed in vitro to be specific for cytomegalovirus antigens. According to a later analysis, TCR association rates differed among HLA loci, with DRB1 alleles showing the most associated TCRs and HLA-C alleles showing the fewest. Because HLA typing was unavailable for some donors at each locus, only the typed subset was used in association tests. Compared with the roughly 710-donor mean, donors in an Asian-associated ancestry cluster had fewer N-insertions in productive TCRs, according to a later genetic analysis. Specific HLA alleles were associated with 15,000 to 20,000 TCR beta sequences at a false discovery rate of 0.05 in a later analysis. Immune exposure information for the cohort was limited to CMV serostatus. When HLA alleles, especially DR and DQ, strongly co-occurred, attributing TCR associations to individual alleles was difficult. Broadly in line with IMGT annotations, most TCR beta V segments showed up in productive rearrangements about 90% or about 30% of the time in an earlier analysis of about 500 of the donors.

The cohort comprised 550 to 700 healthy bone marrow donors. Cohort members were all nominally healthy when sampled, although unrecorded immune exposures were likely present. The donor tested CMV seronegative, placing the donor among the approximately 400 seronegative members of the cohort. Every donor gave a peripheral blood sample, and the peripheral blood mononuclear cells from that sample were used for TCR beta sequencing. The Qiagen DNeasy Blood Extraction Kit was used to extract genomic DNA from the blood cell samples. In the case of this clone: This clone's antigen is unknown. Per-nucleotide qualities are absent, and no much larger clonotype sits a single base away.

The method was the immunoSEQ multiplex PCR assay. A mixture of 60 forward primers for TCR Vbeta segments and 13 reverse primers for TCR Jbeta segments was used in the multiplex PCR. A multiplex PCR assay on genomic DNA amplified the CDR3 region of rearranged TCR beta genes. The amplified TCR beta libraries were sequenced on the Illumina HiSeq System as 87-base-pair reads. The authors' pipeline ran thus. A later analysis tallied roughly 78 million unique TCR beta chains across the roughly 610 repertoires, and around 10 million of those chains were shared by two or more donors. Raw reads were error-corrected and collapsed into unique sequences by a nearest-neighbor algorithm in which closely related sequences were merged to remove PCR and sequencing errors. CDR3 sequences were aligned to IMGT reference sequences to assign V, D and J gene segments. For a sequence to be retained, a match of at least six nucleotides to both a V gene segment and a J gene segment was required. Rearrangements were classified as productive when the CDR3 lacked stop codons and remained in frame with V and J, and all other rearrangements were classified as non-productive. Following IMGT convention, CDR3 was defined as the stretch from the second conserved V-encoded cysteine up to the conserved J-encoded phenylalanine. The earlier analysis of approximately 500 of the donors excluded sequences that lacked an unambiguous match to a single V gene segment. An earlier analysis of over 450 of the donors classified V segments as functional when productive rearrangements were above 56.7% and as segregating when the standard deviation between donors was above 5%. A statistical classification framework was built to diagnose cytomegalovirus status from the catalog of TCR beta chain sequences. In a later analysis, V and J genes were assigned by comparing TCR nucleotide sequences against IMGT/GENE-DB human TR gene sequences. Using the TCRdist pipeline, a later analysis assigned CDR3 sequences along with most-parsimonious VDJ recombination scenarios. In a later analysis, each TCR beta chain was defined by its CDR3 amino acid sequence together with its V-gene family, and reads without a unique V-gene family were excluded. To address suspected cross-contamination and a sequencing artifact, a later analysis removed 592 highly shared, low-generation-probability nucleotide sequences. In a later analysis, a clonal expansion index for each public chain was calculated from normalized within-repertoire ranks of inferred template counts. In a later analysis, generation probabilities were computed with a VDJ recombination model fitted to out-of-frame rearrangements, and the resulting probabilities were checked against IGoR. A later analysis scored TCR-TCR, TCR-HLA and TCR-CMV co-occurrence with hypergeometric tests, applying a repertoire-size bias correction to TCR pairs. A later analysis estimated false discovery rates by permuting HLA or CMV assignments 20 times. A later analysis grouped co-occurring TCRs with DBSCAN, adding TCRdist sequence similarity when clustering within HLA-allele-positive subsets. Repertoires with fewer than 30,000 or more than 120,000 public chains, plus five repertoires with anomalous nucleotide sharing, were excluded from co-occurrence clustering. In its TCRdb copy, this immuneACCESS table keeps in-frame sequences only and misses some clones. Where compared with another copy, unresolved V genes explain less than half of these, and the others have no known cause. The D gene and trimming were derived from the DNA, and the V and J assignments and clone size from that table. The sample has 130,000 to 150,000 clones on record, 76% of them singletons. Of the sample, about 1.8% falls within the top ten clones.

The sequenced sample consisted of PBMCs. The receptor was derived from a middle-aged woman in good health and CMV-seronegative.

CDR3 region: CASSLGQGNEKLFF. The DNA sequence reads TGTGCCAGCAGCTTAGGTCAGGGGAACGAAAAACTGTTTTTT. The chain joins TRBV11-2 to TRBJ1-4; matching of 6 bases hints at TRBD1 as the D gene. Trimming costs V 1 base and J 8 bases, and their ends lie 11 bases apart. The CDR3 spans 14 residues, from the cysteine through the phenylalanine. Only the CDR3 part of the read is kept: 42 bases, read in frame from the first base. According to the germline V gene, CDR1 reads SGHAT and CDR2 reads FQNNGV.